This TCR beta chain was captured by sequencing in a study of blood T cell repertoires in COVID-19. Looking at the study overall: T cells, B-cell-depleted T cells, or PBMCs provided the cDNA or gDNA that served as material.

Sequenced by immunoSEQ multiplex PCR; TCRdb stores in-frame clones only, minus some. The sample includes about 220,000 clones, approximately 83% of them seen just once. The receptor was derived from a woman aged 25 to 39 who had recovered from COVID-19. The sample consisted of peripheral blood.

The CDR3 region is CASRWGGSAHQPQHF. The CDR3 DNA is TGTGCCAGTAGATGGGGGGGCTCGGCCCATCAGCCCCAGCATTTT. The V call is TRBV19, the J call TRBJ1-5; possibly TRBD1 for D (6 bases). V was cut by 6 bases and J by 5 bases, with 17 bases left in between. Looked up from germline, CDR1 is LNHDA and CDR2 is SQIVND (reference sequence). The CDR3 extends over 15 amino acids.